The subject of this entry is one T cell receptor beta chain. This clonotype appeared a few times. The specificity of this receptor is unknown. Qualities for individual bases were not recorded, and no much larger clone is one base off. TCRdb shows the sequencer as Illumina MiSeq. Using fastp trimming at Q25 and MiXCR clonotype assembly, TCRdb reanalyzed the public sequencing data and kept in-frame beta chains. Here each entry gathers all rows of one CDR3 protein and keeps the most common genes and DNA. Within this sample are about 60,000 distinct CDR3 sequences, with roughly 50% of them counted one time only. The ten largest clonotypes hold roughly 2.2% of the sample. The data stem from a study of type 1 regulatory T cells (dated by TCRdb to about 2021). Background for the entire study: An in vitro protocol by which a Tr1-enriched, alloantigen-specific CD4 T cell product named T-allo10 was generated was characterized in the study. T-allo10 was being tested clinically in patients with hematological malignancies who were undergoing allogeneic hematopoietic stem cell transplantation.

CDR1 and CDR2, looked up from the germline V gene, are SGHTA and FQGNSA. From its cysteine to its phenylalanine, the CDR3 spans 18 amino acids. Only the CDR3 DNA stays, 54 bases, in frame from base 1. V and J are trimmed by 4 bases and 2 bases, and the gene matches miss 6 bases of the junction. On the study overall, not on this receptor specifically: Compared with non-Tr1 cells, Tr1 cells had a TCR repertoire that was more restricted, a finding the study read as clonal expansion induced by alloantigen.

Recombination linked TRBV7-2 to TRBJ2-1; 15 central nucleotides agree with TRBD2. This TCR was sampled from a human donor in good health. Sequencing used cultured non-Tr1 T cells, either the whole culture or a sorted T cell fraction (not recorded which). The cell subset or site label on this specimen signifies: non-Tr1 population from the T-allo10 product. The nucleotide sequence reads as follows: TGTGCCAGCAGCTCCAGGACTAGCGGGGGGGAAACCTACAATGAGCAGTTCTTC. This sequence encodes CASSSRTSGGETYNEQFF.